This TCR beta chain was retrieved from a study of blood T cell repertoires in COVID-19. Overall study context: In each case, the material was cDNA or gDNA derived from T cells, B-cell-depleted T cells, or PBMCs.

Followed longitudinally, the Seattle patients had been enrolled during active infection. Original processing notes: Amplifying reference gene primers gave estimates of nucleated cell counts. Clones were read by immunoSEQ multiplex PCR, and TCRdb kept only the in-frame ones, dropping some. V and J calls and clone size are as listed in that table; D and trimming were resolved from the DNA. The sample holds about 170,000 clones, about 88% seen once. CDR3 length: 13 residues. Trimming removed 4 bases at V and 5 bases at J, with 11 bases between. Germline V gene sequence: CDR1 LGHNT, CDR2 FRNRAP. The TCR was taken from a woman over 75 with COVID-19, enrolled during active disease. The sample consisted of peripheral blood. V is TRBV12-5 and J is TRBJ1-2; a possible D gene is TRBD1 (5 bases). CDR3 loop: CASGSPGDYGYTF. Here the CDR3 DNA reads TGTGCTAGTGGTTCCCCGGGGGATTATGGCTACACCTTC.